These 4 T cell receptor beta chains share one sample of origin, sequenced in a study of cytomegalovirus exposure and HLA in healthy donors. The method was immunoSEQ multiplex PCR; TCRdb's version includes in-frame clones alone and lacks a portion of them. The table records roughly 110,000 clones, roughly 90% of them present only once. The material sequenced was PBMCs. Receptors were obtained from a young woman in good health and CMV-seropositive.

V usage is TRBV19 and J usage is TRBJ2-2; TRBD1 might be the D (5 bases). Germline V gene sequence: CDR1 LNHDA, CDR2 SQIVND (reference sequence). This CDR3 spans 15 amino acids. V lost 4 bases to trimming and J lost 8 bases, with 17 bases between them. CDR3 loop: CASSTRRQSSGELFF. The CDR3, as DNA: TGTGCCAGTAGTACCCGCCGACAGTCCTCGGGGGAGCTGTTTTTT.

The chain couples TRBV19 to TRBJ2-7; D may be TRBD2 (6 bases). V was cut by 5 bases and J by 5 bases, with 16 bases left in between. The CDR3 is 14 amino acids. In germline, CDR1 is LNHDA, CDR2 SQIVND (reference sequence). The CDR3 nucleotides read TGTGCCAGTAGTTCCCGGTATTTAGCGGACGAGCAGTACTTC. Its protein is CASSSRYLADEQYF. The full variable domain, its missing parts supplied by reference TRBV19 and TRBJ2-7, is DGGITQSPKYLFRKEGQNVTLSCEQNLNHDAMYWYRQDPGQGLRLIYYSQIVNDFQKGDIAEGYSVSREKKESFPLTVTSAQKNPTAFYLCASSSRYLADEQYFGPGTRLTVT.

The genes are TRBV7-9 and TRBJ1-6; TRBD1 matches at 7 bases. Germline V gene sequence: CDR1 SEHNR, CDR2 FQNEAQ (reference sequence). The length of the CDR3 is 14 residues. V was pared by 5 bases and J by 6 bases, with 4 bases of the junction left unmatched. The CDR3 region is CASSMTGFNSPLHF. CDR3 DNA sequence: TGTGCCAGCAGCATGACAGGGTTTAATTCACCCCTCCACTTT.

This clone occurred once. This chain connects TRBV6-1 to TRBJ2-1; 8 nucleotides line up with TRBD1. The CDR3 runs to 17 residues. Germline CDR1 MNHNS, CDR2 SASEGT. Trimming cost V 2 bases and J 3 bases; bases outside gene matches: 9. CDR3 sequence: CASSEPAGGGHYNEQFF. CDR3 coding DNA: TGTGCCAGCAGTGAACCCGCAGGGGGCGGACACTACAATGAGCAGTTCTTC.